The clone carrying this T cell receptor beta chain came up many times. Its antigen is unidentified. Attached unique molecular identifiers marked individual cDNA molecules. TCRdb itself ran the 5' RACE reads through MiXCR, one entry per CDR3 protein. The sample holds tens of thousands of distinct CDR3 sequences; 5.6% are singletons and the top ten take approximately 23%. The sample comes from a study of early T cells in non-severe SARS-CoV-2 infection. At the level of the study: Sequencing of unsorted whole blood was done on bulk RNA, leaving chains unpaired.

Germline V gene lookup returns CDR1 LNHDA and CDR2 SQIVND (reference sequence). Unmatched junction bases numbered 7, after V lost 6 bases and J lost 4 bases. The CDR3 is made up of 15 amino acids. Findings of the study overall: VDJdb matches were skewed toward anti-spike CD8 T cell responses.

The sample comprised whole blood. This chain links TRBV19 with TRBJ2-1, with 9 positions matching TRBD2. The clonotype originates from an adult who was a healthcare worker with PCR-confirmed SARS-CoV-2 infection or an uninfected control (not recorded which). This CDR3 is CASRRTSVEYNEQFF. The CDR3 DNA reads TGTGCCAGTAGAAGGACTAGCGTAGAGTACAATGAGCAGTTCTTC.